The 6 T cell receptor beta chains reported below all come from one sample, sequenced in a study of T-cell memory formation after mild COVID-19. TCRdb analysed the 5' RACE reads with MiXCR anew, one entry per CDR3 protein. The table shows 550,000 to 600,000 distinct CDR3 sequences, with roughly a fifth occurring only once. The sequenced sample consisted of PBMCs or a T cell subset sorted from them (not recorded which). Receptors originate from an adult woman who had mild COVID-19 (a few samples of this study predate the infection). Cell type and time point are not known.

This clonotype was counted only a few times. This chain joins TRBV5-6 and TRBJ2-7; D tentatively fits TRBD1 or TRBD2 (5 bases each). The CDR3 covers 16 residues. V lost 6 bases to trimming and J lost 2 bases, with 21 bases between them. The germline V gene has CDR1 SGHDT and CDR2 YYEEEE. CDR3 DNA: TGTGCCAGCACACGCCTGGGGCGGGCTCTTACCTACGAGCAGTACTTC. It yields the protein CASTRLGRALTYEQYF.

The chain has TRBV24-1 and TRBJ1-2; D remains ambiguous. Germline V lookup: CDR1 KGHDR, CDR2 SFDVKD. The CDR3 spans 9 residues. Trimming pared 9 bases from V and 8 bases from J, leaving 6 bases between. CDR3: CATPLGYTF. The CDR3 DNA reads as TGTGCCACCCCCCTGGGCTACACCTTC.

This clonotype was seen more than once but under ten times. The chain's CDR3 is CASSQPRGAKTTMNTEAFF. The CDR3 nucleotides read TGCGCCAGCAGTCAACCCAGGGGAGCAAAGACTACCATGAACACTGAAGCTTTCTTT. The rearrangement links TRBV23-1 to TRBJ1-1; a weak D match, TRBD1 (6 bases). TRBV23-1 is given ORF status, its function remaining uncertain. Trimming took 2 bases from V and 0 from J, leaving 22 bases between them. The length of the CDR3 is 19 residues.

The V call is TRBV4-1, the J call TRBJ1-5; D gene unclear. The CDR3 contains 13 residues. Germline CDR1 is MGHRA and CDR2 is YSYEKL. V lost 4 bases and J lost 7, with 11 bases in between. The CDR3 bases are TGCGCCAGCAGCCCCCGGTACGGACAGCCCCAGCATTTT. It is translated as CASSPRYGQPQHF.

This clonotype has ten or more counts. The chain carries TRBV5-1 and TRBJ2-2; D call uncertain. The ends were cut back, 2 bases at V and 4 bases at J, with 9 bases in the middle. The V gene's germline CDR1 is SGHRS and CDR2 YFSETQ. This CDR3 contains 14 residues. The CDR3 bases are TGCGCCAGCAGCTTAATAACATCCACCGGGGAGCTGTTTTTT. Translated, it gives CASSLITSTGELFF. The whole variable domain, remainder taken from reference TRBV5-1 and TRBJ2-2, is KAGVTQTPRYLIKTRGQQVTLSCSPISGHRSVSWYQQTPGQGLQFLFEYFSETQRNKGNFPGRFSGRQFSNSRSEMNVSTLELGDSALYLCASSLITSTGELFFGEGSRLTVL.

The CDR3 region is CASSIRGRGSTYEQYF. The CDR3 DNA reads TGTGCCAGTAGTATCCGCGGGAGGGGATCGACCTACGAGCAGTACTTC. The V and J genes are TRBV19 and TRBJ2-7, with 9 nucleotides matching TRBD2. The V segment lost 3 bases and the J segment 2 bases; nucleotides outside the gene matches: 8. CDR1 LNHDA and CDR2 SQIVND come from the germline V gene (reference sequence). The CDR3 totals 16 residues.